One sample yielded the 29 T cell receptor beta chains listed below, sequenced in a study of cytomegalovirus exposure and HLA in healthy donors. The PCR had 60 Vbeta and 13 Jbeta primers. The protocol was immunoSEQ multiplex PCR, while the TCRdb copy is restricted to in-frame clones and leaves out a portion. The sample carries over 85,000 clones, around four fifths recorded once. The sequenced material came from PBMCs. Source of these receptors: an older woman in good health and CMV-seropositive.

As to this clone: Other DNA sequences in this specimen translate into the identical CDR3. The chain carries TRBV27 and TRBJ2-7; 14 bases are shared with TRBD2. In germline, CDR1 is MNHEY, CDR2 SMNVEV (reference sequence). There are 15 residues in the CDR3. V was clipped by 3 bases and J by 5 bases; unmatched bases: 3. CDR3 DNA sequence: TGTGCCAGCAGTTTGGGACTAGCGGGAGTCCACGAGCAGTACTTC. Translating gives CASSLGLAGVHEQYF.

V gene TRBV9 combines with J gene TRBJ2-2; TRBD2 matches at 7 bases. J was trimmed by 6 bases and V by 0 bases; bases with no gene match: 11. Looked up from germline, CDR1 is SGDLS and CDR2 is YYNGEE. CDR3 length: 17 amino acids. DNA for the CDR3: TGTGCCAGCAGCGTAGTTATAGGCGGGAGTTCAGCCGGGGAGCTGTTTTTT. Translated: CASSVVIGGSSAGELFF.

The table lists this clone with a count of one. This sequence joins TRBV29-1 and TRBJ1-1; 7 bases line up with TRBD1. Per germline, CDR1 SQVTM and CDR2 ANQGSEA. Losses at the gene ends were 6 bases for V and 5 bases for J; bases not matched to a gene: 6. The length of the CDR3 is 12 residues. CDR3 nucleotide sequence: TGCAGCGTCGGAGAGGGGGCGACTGAAGCTTTCTTT. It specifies CSVGEGATEAFF.

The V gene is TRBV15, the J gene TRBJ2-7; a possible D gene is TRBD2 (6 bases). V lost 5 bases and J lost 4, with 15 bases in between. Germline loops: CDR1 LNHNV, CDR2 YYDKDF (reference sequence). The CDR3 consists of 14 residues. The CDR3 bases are TGTGCCACCAGCGCCGGGCGGGACGATTACGAGCAGTACTTC. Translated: CATSAGRDDYEQYF.

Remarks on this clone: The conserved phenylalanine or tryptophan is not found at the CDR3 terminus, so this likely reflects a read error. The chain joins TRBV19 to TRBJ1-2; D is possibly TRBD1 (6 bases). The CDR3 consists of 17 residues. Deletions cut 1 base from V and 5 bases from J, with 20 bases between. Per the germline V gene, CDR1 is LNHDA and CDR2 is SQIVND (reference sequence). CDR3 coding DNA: TGTGCCAGTAGTATAGTAACGCTTGGACAGCCTCTTTATGGCTACACCCTC. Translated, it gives CASSIVTLGQPLYGYTL.

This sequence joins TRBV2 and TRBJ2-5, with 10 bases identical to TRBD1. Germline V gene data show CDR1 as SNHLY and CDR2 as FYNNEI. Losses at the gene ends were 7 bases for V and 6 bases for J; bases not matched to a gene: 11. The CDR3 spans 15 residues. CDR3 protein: CASTGGTGAGKTQYF. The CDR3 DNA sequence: TGTGCCAGCACTGGAGGGACAGGGGCCGGGAAGACCCAGTACTTC. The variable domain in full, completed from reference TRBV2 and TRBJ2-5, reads EPEVTQTPSHQVTQMGQEVILRCVPISNHLYFYWYRQILGQKVEFLVSFYNNEISEKSEIFDDQFSVERPDGSNFTLKIRSTKLEDSAMYFCASTGGTGAGKTQYFGPGTRLLVL.

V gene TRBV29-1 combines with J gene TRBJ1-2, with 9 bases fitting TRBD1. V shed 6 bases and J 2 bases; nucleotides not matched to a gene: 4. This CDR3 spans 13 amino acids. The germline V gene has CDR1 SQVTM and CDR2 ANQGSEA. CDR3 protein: CSVGGQGNYGYTF. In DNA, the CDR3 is TGCAGCGTCGGGGGACAGGGCAACTATGGCTACACCTTC.

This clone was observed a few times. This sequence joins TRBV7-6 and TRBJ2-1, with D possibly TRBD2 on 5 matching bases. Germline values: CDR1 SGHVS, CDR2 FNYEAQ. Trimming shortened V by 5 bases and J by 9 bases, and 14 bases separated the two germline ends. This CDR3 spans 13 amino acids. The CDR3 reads CASSPTSAGEQFF. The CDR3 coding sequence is TGTGCCAGCAGCCCAACTTCGGCGGGTGAGCAGTTCTTC.

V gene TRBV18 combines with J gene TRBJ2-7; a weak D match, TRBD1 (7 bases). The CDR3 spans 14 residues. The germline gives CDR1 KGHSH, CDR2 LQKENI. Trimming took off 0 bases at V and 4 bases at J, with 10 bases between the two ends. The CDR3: CASSPPTGRYEQYF. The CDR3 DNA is TGTGCCAGCTCACCACCGACAGGGAGGTACGAGCAGTACTTC. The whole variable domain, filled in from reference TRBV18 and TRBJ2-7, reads NAGVMQNPRHLVRRRGQEARLRCSPMKGHSHVYWYRQLPEEGLKFMVYLQKENIIDESGMPKERFSAEFPKEGPSILRIQQVVRGDSAAYFCASSPPTGRYEQYFGPGTRLTVT.

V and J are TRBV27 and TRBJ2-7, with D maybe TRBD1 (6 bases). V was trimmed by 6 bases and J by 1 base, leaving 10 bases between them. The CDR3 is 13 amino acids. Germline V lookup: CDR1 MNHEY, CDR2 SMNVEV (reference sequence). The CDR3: CASSPGQSYEQYF. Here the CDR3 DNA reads TGTGCCAGCAGCCCGGGACAATCCTACGAGCAGTACTTC.

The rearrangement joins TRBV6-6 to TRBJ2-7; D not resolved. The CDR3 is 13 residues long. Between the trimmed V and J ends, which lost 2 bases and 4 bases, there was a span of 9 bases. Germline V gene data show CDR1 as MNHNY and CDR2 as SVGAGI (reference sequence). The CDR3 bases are TGTGCCAGCAGTTACCTGGGCAGTTACGAGCAGTACTTC. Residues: CASSYLGSYEQYF.

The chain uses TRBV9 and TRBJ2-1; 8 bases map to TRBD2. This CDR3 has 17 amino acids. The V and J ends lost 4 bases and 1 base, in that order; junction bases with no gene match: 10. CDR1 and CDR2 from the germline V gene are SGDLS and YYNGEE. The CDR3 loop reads CASSNRLSGGSYNEQFF. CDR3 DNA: TGTGCCAGCAGCAACCGTCTAAGCGGGGGTTCCTACAATGAGCAGTTCTTC.

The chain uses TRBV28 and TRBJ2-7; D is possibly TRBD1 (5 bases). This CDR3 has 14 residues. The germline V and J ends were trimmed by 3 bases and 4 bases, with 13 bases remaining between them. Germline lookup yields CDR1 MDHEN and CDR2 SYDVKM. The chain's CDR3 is CASSLLQDSYEQYF. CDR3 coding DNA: TGTGCCAGCAGTTTGTTACAGGATTCTTACGAGCAGTACTTC.

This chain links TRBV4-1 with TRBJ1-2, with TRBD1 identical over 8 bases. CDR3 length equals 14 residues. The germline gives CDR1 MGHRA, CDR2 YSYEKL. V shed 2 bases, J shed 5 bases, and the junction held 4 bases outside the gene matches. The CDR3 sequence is CASSQQGALYGYTF. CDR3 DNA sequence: TGCGCCAGCAGCCAACAGGGGGCGTTGTATGGCTACACCTTC.

CDR3 in DNA: TGTGCCAGCAGCCCGCGCCCTGGGCAGGGAACCTACGAGCAGTACTTC. Protein sequence: CASSPRPGQGTYEQYF. V and J are TRBV9 and TRBJ2-7, with D tentatively TRBD1 (5 bases). V shed 4 bases and J shed 2 bases, with 19 bases lying between them. Per the germline V gene, CDR1 is SGDLS and CDR2 is YYNGEE. The CDR3 loop spans 16 amino acids.

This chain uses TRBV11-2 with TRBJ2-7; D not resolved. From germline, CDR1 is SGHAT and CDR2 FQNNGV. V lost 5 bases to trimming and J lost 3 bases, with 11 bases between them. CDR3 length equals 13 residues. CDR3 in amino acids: CASSHQVDYEQYF. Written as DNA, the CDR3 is TGTGCCAGCAGCCACCAGGTCGACTACGAGCAGTACTTC. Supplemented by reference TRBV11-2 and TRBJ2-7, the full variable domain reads EAGVAQSPRYKIIEKRQSVAFWCNPISGHATLYWYQQILGQGPKLLIQFQNNGVVDDSQLPKDRFSAERLKGVDSTLKIQPAKLEDSAVYLCASSHQVDYEQYFGPGTRLTVT.

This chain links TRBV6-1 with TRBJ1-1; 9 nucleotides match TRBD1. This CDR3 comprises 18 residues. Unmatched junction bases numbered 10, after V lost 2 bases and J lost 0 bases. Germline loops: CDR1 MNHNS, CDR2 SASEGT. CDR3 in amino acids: CASSEFSGQGGMNTEAFF. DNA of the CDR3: TGTGCCAGCAGTGAATTTTCGGGACAGGGCGGGATGAACACTGAAGCTTTCTTT.

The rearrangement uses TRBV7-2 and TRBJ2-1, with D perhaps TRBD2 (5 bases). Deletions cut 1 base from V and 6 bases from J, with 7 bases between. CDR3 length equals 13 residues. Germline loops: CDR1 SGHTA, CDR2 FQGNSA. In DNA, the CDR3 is TGTGCCAGCAGCTTAGGGCTAGCCAATGAGCAGTTCTTC. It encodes CASSLGLANEQFF.

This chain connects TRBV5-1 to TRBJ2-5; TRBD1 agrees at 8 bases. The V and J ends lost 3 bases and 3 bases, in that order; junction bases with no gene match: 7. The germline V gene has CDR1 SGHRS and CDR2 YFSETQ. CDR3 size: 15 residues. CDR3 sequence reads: CASSWTGTGEETQYF. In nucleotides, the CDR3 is TGCGCCAGCAGCTGGACCGGGACAGGTGAAGAGACCCAGTACTTC.

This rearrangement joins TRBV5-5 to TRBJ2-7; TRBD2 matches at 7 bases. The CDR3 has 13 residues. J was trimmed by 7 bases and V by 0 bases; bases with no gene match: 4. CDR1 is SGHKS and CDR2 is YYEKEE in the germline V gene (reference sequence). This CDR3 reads CASSLGLAGEQYF. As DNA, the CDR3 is TGTGCCAGCAGCTTGGGACTAGCTGGAGAGCAGTACTTC.

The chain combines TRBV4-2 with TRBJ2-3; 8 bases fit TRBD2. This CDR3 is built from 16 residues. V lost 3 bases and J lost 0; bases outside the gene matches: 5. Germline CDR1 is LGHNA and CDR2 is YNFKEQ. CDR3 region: CASSHTSGGSTDTQYF. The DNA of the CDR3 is TGTGCCAGCAGCCATACCAGCGGGGGTAGCACAGATACGCAGTATTTT.

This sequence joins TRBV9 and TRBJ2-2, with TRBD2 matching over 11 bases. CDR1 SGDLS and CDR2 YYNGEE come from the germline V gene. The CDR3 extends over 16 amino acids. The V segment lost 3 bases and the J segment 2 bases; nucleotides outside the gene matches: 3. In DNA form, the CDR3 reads TGTGCCAGCAGCGCGGGACTAGCGGAAAACACCGGGGAGCTGTTTTTT. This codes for CASSAGLAENTGELFF.

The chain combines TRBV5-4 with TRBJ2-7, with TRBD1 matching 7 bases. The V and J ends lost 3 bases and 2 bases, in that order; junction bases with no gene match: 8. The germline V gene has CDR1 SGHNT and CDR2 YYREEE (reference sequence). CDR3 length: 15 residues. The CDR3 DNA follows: TGTGCCAGCAGCTCCCCCGGACAGGCGACCTACGAGCAGTACTTC. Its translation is CASSSPGQATYEQYF. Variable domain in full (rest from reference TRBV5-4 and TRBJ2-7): ETGVTQSPTHLIKTRGQQVTLRCSSQSGHNTVSWYQQALGQGPQFIFQYYREEENGRGNFPPRFSGLQFPNYSSELNVNALELDDSALYLCASSSPGQATYEQYFGPGTRLTVT.

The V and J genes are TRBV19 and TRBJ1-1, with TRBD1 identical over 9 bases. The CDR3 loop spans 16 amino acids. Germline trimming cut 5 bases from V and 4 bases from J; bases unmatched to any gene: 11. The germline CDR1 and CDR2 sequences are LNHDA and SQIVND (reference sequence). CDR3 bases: TGTGCCAGTAGTTTAACAGGGGGCGGAAGAAGCACTGAAGCTTTCTTT. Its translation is CASSLTGGGRSTEAFF.

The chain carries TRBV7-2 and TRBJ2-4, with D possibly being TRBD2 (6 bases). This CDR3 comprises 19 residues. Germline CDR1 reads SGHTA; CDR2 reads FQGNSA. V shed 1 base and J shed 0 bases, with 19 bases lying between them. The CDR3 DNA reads TGTGCCAGCAGCTTAGGGTCGGGTGGAGGGGCTCTAGCCAAAAACATTCAGTACTTC. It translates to CASSLGSGGGALAKNIQYF.

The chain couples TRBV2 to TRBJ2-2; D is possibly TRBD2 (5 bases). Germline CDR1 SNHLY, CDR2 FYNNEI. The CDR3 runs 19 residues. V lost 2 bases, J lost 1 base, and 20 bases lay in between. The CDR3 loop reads CASSEMGVDGVGNTGELFF. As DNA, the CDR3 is TGTGCCAGCAGTGAAATGGGCGTGGACGGGGTGGGGAACACCGGGGAGCTGTTTTTT.

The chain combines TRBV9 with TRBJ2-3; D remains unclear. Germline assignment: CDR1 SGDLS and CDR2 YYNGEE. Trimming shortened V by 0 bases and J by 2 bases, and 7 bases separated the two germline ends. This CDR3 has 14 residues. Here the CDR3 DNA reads TGTGCCAGCAGCGTAGAACATACCACAGATACGCAGTATTTT. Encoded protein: CASSVEHTTDTQYF.

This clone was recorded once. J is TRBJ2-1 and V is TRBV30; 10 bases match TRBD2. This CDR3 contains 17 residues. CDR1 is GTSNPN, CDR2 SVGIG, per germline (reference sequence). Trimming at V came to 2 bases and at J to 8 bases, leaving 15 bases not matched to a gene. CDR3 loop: CAWSRWSSGRAFDEQFF. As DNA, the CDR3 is TGTGCCTGGAGTAGGTGGTCAAGCGGGAGGGCGTTCGATGAGCAGTTCTTC.

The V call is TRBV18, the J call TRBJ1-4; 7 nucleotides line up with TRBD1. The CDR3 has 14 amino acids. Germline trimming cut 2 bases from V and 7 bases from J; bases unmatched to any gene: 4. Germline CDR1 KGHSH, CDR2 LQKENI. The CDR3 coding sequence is TGTGCCAGCTCACCAAGCCAGGGGGGTGAAAAACTGTTTTTT. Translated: CASSPSQGGEKLFF.